The 4 T cell receptor beta chains in this list originate from one sample, sequenced in a study of blood T cell repertoires in COVID-19. Generated by immunoSEQ multiplex PCR, the TCRdb table keeps only in-frame clones and is missing some. Here the sample spans some 99,000 clones, approximately 90% being singletons. Sequences were obtained from peripheral blood. These receptor sequences come from a human donor in a cohort sampled during active COVID-19.

This rearrangement joins TRBV27 to TRBJ2-3; D is perhaps TRBD2 (6 bases). V dropped 5 bases and J dropped 5 bases, with 20 bases sitting between them. Germline V gene sequence: CDR1 MNHEY, CDR2 SMNVEV (reference sequence). The CDR3 contains 16 residues. CDR3 in DNA: TGTGCCAGCAGTCCGGGACTGGATCGGGTGAGAGATACGCAGTATTTT. It is translated as CASSPGLDRVRDTQYF.

This chain links TRBV10-3 with TRBJ2-3; 14 nucleotides match TRBD2. This CDR3 is built from 17 residues. CDR1 and CDR2 (germline): ENHRY, SYGVKD. V trimming: 7 bases; J trimming: 4 bases; junction bases outside the gene matches: 10. CDR3 sequence: CAITQGLAGVGADTQYF. For the CDR3, the DNA is TGTGCCATCACCCAGGGACTAGCGGGAGTTGGCGCAGATACGCAGTATTTT.

The V and J genes are TRBV3-1 (or the pseudogene TRBV3-2) and TRBJ2-7; 7 positions match TRBD1. After removal of 3 bases from V and 6 bases from J, the junction contained 8 bases not matched to a gene. Germline lookup yields CDR1 LGHDT and CDR2 YNNKEL (reference sequence). CDR3 length: 14 amino acids. CDR3 amino acids: CASSHDRVVSEQYF. The CDR3, as DNA: TGTGCCAGCAGCCATGACAGGGTCGTCTCCGAGCAGTACTTC.

The rearrangement uses TRBV6-4 and TRBJ2-2, with D maybe TRBD2 (5 bases). Per germline, CDR1 MRHNA and CDR2 SNTAGT. The V end was cut by 7 bases, the J end by 1 base, with 10 bases between. The CDR3 has 14 amino acids. CDR3 loop: CASKERRNTGELFF. DNA of the CDR3: TGTGCCAGCAAGGAGCGGAGGAACACCGGGGAGCTGTTTTTT.